Included here is one T cell receptor (beta chain) sequence, with context. Antigen specificity is unknown. Treatment reported: 19 received Ad26.COV2.S at low or high dose, single or two shots; five or six received placebo; per-sample allocation not given. At day 63 after the first vaccine or placebo injection, samples were drawn. This sample is part of a study of Ad26.COV2.S vaccination and SARS-CoV-2 variants. From germline, CDR1 is MDHEN and CDR2 SYDVKM. The CDR3 has 14 residues. V was pared by 5 bases and J by 0 bases, with 10 bases between. Libraries were prepared by immunoSEQ multiplex PCR; TCRdb keeps only in-frame clonotypes and omits some of them. The repertoire includes about 420,000 clones, around 89% of them detected once, and around 3.6% sits in the top ten. Study outcomes and limitations: The TCR breadth and depth analyses may have produced an underestimate of total T cell responses.

The receptor comes from a person aged 18-60 years who received the Ad26.COV2.S COVID-19 vaccine or a placebo. The sample was peripheral blood, taken in a trial of Ad26.COV2.S vaccine versus placebo. This sequence joins TRBV28 and TRBJ1-2; no clear D gene. Here the CDR3 DNA reads TGTGCCAGCAGTCTGATGGGAGCTAACTATGGCTACACCTTC. It yields the protein CASSLMGANYGYTF.